This T cell receptor (beta chain) was identified during a study of T-cell reconstitution after alpha-beta-depleted transplantation in children. Study-level findings and limits: Several hundred rapidly expanded clones from non-depleted graft cells reportedly supplied alpha-beta T cells about two months post-transplant. Newly made T cells mostly supplied T-cell counts and diversity one year after transplant. Elevated TCRbeta diversity at day 60 was traced, in some patients, to surviving recipient T cells and thymic progenitors.

A TCRbeta library incorporating unique molecular identifiers was prepared. A single record per CDR3 protein comes from TCRdb applying MiXCR to the PCR reads. The data contain 98,000 or so distinct CDR3 sequences, 20% to 25% of them seen just once; the ten biggest clones take up over 20%. This clonotype was recorded a few times. Its specificity is unknown. The CDR3 spans 16 residues. V lost 0 bases to trimming and J lost 5 bases; unmatched junction nucleotides: 8. CDR1 and CDR2 (germline): LGHNA, YSLEER. The chain combines TRBV4-3 with TRBJ2-7; 9 positions agree with TRBD2. This sample comprised PBMCs, obtained before TCRalphabeta/CD19-depleted stem cell transplant. This TCR derives from a boy younger than 10 with acute lymphoblastic leukemia, due to receive a stem cell transplant. Here the CDR3 reads CASSQEIIAGVNEQYF. CDR3 in DNA: TGCGCCAGCAGCCAAGAAATCATAGCGGGAGTGAACGAGCAGTACTTC.